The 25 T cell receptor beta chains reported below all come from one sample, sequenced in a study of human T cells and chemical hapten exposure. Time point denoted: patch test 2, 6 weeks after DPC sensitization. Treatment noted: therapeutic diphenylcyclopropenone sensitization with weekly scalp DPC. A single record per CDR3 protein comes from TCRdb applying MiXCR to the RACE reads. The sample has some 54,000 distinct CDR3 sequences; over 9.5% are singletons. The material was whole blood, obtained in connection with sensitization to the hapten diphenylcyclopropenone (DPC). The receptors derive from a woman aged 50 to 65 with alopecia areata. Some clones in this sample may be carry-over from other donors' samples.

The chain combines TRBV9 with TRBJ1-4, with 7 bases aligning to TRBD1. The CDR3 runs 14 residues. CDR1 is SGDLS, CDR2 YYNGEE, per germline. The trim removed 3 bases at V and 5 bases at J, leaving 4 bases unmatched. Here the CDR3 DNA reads TGTGCCAGCAGCGCCGGGACAGAGAATGAAAAACTGTTTTTT. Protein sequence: CASSAGTENEKLFF.

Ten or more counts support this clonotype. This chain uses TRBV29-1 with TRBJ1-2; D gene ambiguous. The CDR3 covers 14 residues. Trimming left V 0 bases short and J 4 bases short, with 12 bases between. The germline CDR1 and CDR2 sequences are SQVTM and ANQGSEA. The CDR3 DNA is TGCAGCGTTGAAGATCGGATTCAGCTCTATGGCTACACCTTC. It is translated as CSVEDRIQLYGYTF.

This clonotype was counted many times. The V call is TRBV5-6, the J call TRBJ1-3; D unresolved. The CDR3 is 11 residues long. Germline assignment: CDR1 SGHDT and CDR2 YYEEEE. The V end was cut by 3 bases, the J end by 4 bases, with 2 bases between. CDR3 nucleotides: TGTGCCAGCAGCTGGGGAAACACCATATATTTT. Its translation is CASSWGNTIYF.

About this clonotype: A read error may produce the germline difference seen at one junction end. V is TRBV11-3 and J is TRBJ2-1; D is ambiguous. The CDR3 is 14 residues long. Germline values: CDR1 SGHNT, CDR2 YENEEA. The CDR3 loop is CASSFGSSHNEQFF. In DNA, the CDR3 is TGTGCCAGCAGCTTCGGAAGCTCCCACAATGAGCAGTTCTTC.

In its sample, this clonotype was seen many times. CDR3 residues: CASSTYGRPGNEQFF. The CDR3 DNA reads as TGTGCCAGTAGTACTTATGGCCGACCGGGCAATGAGCAGTTCTTC. V is TRBV19 and J is TRBJ2-1; no firm D call. Germline CDR1 LNHDA, CDR2 SQIVND (reference sequence). V lost 4 bases and J lost 6, with 16 bases in between. This CDR3 is 15 amino acids long.

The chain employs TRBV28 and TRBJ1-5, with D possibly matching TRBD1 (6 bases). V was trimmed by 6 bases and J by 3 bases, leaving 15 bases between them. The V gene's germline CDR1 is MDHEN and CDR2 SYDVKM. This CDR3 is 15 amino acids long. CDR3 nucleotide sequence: TGTGCCAGCAGACAGGGAGGGGGGAACAATCAGCCCCAGCATTTT. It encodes CASRQGGGNNQPQHF.

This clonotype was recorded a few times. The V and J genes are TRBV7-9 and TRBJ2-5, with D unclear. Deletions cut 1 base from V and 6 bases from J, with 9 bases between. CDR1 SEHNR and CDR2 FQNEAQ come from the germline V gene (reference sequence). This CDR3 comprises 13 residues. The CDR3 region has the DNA TGTGCCAGCAGCTTAGATCCAGCAAAGACCCAGTACTTC. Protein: CASSLDPAKTQYF.

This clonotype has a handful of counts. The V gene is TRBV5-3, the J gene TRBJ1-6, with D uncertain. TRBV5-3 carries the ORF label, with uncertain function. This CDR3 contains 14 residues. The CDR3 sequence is CARERDDYNSPLHF. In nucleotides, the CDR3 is TGTGCGAGAGAGAGAGATGACTATAATTCACCCCTCCACTTT.

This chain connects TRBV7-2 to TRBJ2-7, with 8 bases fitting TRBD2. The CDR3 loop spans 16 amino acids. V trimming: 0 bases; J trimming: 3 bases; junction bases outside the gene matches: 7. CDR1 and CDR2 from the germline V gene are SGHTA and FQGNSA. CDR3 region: CASSLATSGRIYEQYF. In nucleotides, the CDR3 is TGTGCCAGCAGCTTAGCTACCAGCGGGAGAATCTACGAGCAGTACTTC.

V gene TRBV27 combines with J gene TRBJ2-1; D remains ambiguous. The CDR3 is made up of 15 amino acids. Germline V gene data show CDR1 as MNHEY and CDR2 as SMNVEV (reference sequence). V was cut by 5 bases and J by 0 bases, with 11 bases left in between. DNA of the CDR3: TGTGCCAGCAGTCCCGACTCATTCTCCTACAATGAGCAGTTCTTC. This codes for CASSPDSFSYNEQFF.

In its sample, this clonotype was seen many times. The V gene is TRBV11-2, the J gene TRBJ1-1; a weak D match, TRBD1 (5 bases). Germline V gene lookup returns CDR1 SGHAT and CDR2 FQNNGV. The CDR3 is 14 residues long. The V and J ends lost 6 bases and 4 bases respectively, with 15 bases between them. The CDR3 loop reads CASSLLGEGTEAFF. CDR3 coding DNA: TGTGCCAGCAGTCTTTTAGGGGAGGGCACTGAAGCTTTCTTT.

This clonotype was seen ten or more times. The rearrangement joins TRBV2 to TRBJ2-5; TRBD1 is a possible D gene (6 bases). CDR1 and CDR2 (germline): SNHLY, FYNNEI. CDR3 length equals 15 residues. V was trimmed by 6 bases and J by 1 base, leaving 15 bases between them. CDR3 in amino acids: CASSTRTVLQETQYF. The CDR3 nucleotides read TGTGCCAGCAGCACGAGGACAGTACTCCAAGAGACCCAGTACTTC.

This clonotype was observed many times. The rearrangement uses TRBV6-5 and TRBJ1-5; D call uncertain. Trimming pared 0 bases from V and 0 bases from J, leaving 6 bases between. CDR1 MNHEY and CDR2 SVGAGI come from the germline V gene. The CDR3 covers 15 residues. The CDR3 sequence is CASSYSIGSNQPQHF. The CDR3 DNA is TGTGCCAGCAGTTACTCGATAGGTAGCAATCAGCCCCAGCATTTT.

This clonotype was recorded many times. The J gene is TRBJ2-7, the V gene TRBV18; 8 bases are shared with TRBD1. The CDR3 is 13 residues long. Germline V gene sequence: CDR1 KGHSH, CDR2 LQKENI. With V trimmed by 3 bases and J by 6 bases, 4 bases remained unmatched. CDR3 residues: CASSPGQGLEQYF. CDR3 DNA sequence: TGTGCCAGCTCACCTGGACAGGGCCTCGAGCAGTACTTC.

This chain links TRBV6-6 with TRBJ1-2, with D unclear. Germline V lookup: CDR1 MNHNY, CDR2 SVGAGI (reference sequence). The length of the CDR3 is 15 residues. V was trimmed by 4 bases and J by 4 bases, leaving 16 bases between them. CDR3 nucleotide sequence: TGTGCCAGCAGTTCCATCACCCAGGCCCCCTATGGCTACACCTTC. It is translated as CASSSITQAPYGYTF.

As DNA, the CDR3 is TGTGCCAGCAGTAAGCCGAGCTCCTACGAGCAGTACTTC. Translating it yields CASSKPSSYEQYF. The chain uses TRBV28 and TRBJ2-7; D unresolved. V lost 5 bases to trimming and J lost 0 bases, with 8 bases between them. Germline CDR1 reads MDHEN; CDR2 reads SYDVKM. CDR3 size: 13 residues.

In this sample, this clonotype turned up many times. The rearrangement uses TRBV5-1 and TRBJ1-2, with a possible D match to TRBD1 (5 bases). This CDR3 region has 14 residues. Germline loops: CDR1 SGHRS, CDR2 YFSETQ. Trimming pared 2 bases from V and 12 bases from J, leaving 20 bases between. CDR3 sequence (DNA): TGCGCCAGCAGCTTTATCGGTGTCGGGGCTGTGGACACCTTC. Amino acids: CASSFIGVGAVDTF.

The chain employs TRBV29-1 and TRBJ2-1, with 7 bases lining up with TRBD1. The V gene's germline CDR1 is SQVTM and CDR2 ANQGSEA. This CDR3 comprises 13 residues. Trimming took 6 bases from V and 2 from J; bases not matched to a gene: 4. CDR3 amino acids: CSVEGAAYNEQFF. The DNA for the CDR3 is TGCAGCGTAGAGGGGGCGGCCTACAATGAGCAGTTCTTC.

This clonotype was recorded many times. The CDR3 region has the DNA TGTGCCAGCAGTGAAGAATTTCTCTATGGCTACACCTTC. It codes for CASSEEFLYGYTF. The rearrangement links TRBV6-1 to TRBJ1-2, with D uncertain. This CDR3 has 13 residues. Trimming left V 1 base short and J 4 bases short, with 7 bases between. From germline, CDR1 is MNHNS and CDR2 SASEGT.

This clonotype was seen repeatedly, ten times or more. The CDR3 nucleotides read TGTGCCAGCACCACCCGGGACAGGGACGAGCCTTTCTTT. Translating gives CASTTRDRDEPFF. The chain links TRBV6-1 to TRBJ1-1, with 9 bases fitting TRBD1. Germline lookup yields CDR1 MNHNS and CDR2 SASEGT. CDR3 length: 13 amino acids. With 7 bases clipped from V and 12 bases from J, the junction kept 12 bases outside the gene matches.

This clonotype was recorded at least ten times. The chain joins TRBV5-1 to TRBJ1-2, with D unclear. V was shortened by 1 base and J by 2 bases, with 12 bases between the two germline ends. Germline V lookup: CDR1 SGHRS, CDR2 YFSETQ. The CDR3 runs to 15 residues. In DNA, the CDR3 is TGCGCCAGCAGCTTGAGCTCGATAGGGAACTATGGCTACACCTTC. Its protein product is CASSLSSIGNYGYTF.

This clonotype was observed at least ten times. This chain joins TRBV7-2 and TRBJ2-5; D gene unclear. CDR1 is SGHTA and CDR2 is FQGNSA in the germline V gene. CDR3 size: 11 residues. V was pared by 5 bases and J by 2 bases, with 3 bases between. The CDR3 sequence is CASSKQETQYF. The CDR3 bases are TGTGCCAGCAGCAAACAAGAGACCCAGTACTTC.

CDR3 sequence reads: CASSGTNEQYF. The CDR3 nucleotides are TGCGCCAGCTCAGGGACCAACGAGCAGTACTTC. V usage is TRBV4-1 and J usage is TRBJ2-7, with D possibly called TRBD1 or TRBD2 (5 bases each). Germline CDR1 and CDR2: MGHRA and YSYEKL. This CDR3 has 11 residues. V was clipped by 8 bases and J by 5 bases, with 10 bases between them.

The CDR3 DNA follows: TGCGCCAGCAGCCGAACAGACAGGGGATCCACTGAAGCTTTCTTT. It encodes CASSRTDRGSTEAFF. The chain uses TRBV4-1 and TRBJ1-1; 8 bases match TRBD1. CDR3 length: 15 amino acids. After removal of 4 bases from V and 4 bases from J, the junction contained 8 bases not matched to a gene. Germline values: CDR1 MGHRA, CDR2 YSYEKL.

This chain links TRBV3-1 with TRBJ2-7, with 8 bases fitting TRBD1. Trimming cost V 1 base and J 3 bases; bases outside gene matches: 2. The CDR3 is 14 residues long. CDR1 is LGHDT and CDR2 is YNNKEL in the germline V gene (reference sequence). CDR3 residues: CASSQGDRGYEQYF. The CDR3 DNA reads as TGTGCCAGCAGCCAAGGAGACAGGGGCTACGAGCAGTACTTC.